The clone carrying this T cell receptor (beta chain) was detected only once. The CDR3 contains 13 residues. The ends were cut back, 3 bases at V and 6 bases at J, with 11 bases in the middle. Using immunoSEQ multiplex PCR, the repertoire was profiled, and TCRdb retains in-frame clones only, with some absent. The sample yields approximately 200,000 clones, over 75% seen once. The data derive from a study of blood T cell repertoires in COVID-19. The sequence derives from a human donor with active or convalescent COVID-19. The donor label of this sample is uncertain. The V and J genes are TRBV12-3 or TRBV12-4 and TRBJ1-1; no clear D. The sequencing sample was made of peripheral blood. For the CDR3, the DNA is TGTGCCAGCAGTTTGACGGGAACGGCTGAAGCTTTCTTT. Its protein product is CASSLTGTAEAFF.